The next 30 T cell receptor beta chains were all read from a single sample in a study of T cell repertoires in cytomegalovirus infection. TCRdb fed the reads into MiXCR, producing one record per CDR3 protein. The sample consists of approximately 910,000 distinct CDR3 sequences, roughly 30% of them appearing once. Their antigen targets remain unknown. The specimen comprised cultured CD8+ T cells from PBMCs, sampled from culture after CMV antigen stimulation. These receptor sequences come from a human donor in good health (CMV status not recorded). Some clones in this sample may be carry-over from other donors' samples.

V is TRBV9 and J is TRBJ2-1; 16 bases are shared with TRBD2. V shed 4 bases and J 8 bases; nucleotides not matched to a gene: 12. The germline V gene encodes CDR1 SGDLS and CDR2 YYNGEE. The CDR3 runs 18 residues. The CDR3 loop reads CASSSPGTSGGAVDEQFF. The CDR3 DNA reads TGTGCCAGCAGCTCTCCCGGGACTAGCGGGGGGGCCGTTGATGAGCAGTTCTTC.

The J gene is TRBJ1-6, the V gene TRBV3-1, with TRBD1 matching over 11 bases. Trimming removed 2 bases from V and 8 bases from J; junction bases left unmatched: 2. Germline loops: CDR1 LGHDT, CDR2 YNNKEL (reference sequence). The CDR3 loop spans 15 amino acids. CDR3 bases: TGTGCCAGCAGCCAACCGGGACAGGGGGATTCACCCCTCCACTTT. Amino acids: CASSQPGQGDSPLHF.

This clonotype showed up many times. The genes are TRBV6-1 and TRBJ2-3; the D call may be TRBD1 or TRBD2 (5 bases each). CDR1 is MNHNS and CDR2 is SASEGT in the germline V gene. This CDR3 contains 16 residues. Trimming cost V 2 bases and J 4 bases, with 16 bases left between them. The CDR3: CASSEPGRPRADTQYF. The DNA of the CDR3 is TGTGCCAGCAGTGAACCGGGACGGCCTCGGGCAGATACGCAGTATTTT.

This clonotype has at least ten counts. The chain uses TRBV7-2 and TRBJ1-2, with unresolved D. V was trimmed by 1 base and J by 4 bases, leaving 7 bases between them. The CDR3 is made up of 13 amino acids. Germline assignment: CDR1 SGHTA and CDR2 FQGNSA. CDR3 in amino acids: CASSLDSGYGYTF. The CDR3 DNA reads TGTGCCAGCAGCTTAGACAGCGGCTATGGCTACACCTTC.

The chain is built from TRBV6-4 and TRBJ2-1, with unresolved D. V lost 2 bases to trimming and J lost 2 bases, with 10 bases between them. Per the germline V gene, CDR1 is MRHNA and CDR2 is SNTAGT. This CDR3 is 15 amino acids long. CDR3 sequence (DNA): TGTGCCAGCAGTGACGGGGAAAAAGCCTACAATGAGCAGTTCTTC. This codes for CASSDGEKAYNEQFF.

This clonotype was recorded at least ten times. The gene calls are TRBV19 and TRBJ2-1; 8 bases align to TRBD1. The CDR3 loop spans 16 amino acids. Trimming removed 5 bases from V and 4 bases from J; junction bases left unmatched: 10. Per germline, CDR1 LNHDA and CDR2 SQIVND (reference sequence). The CDR3 nucleotides are TGTGCCAGTAGTCTCTCGGACAGGGTAATATACAATGAGCAGTTCTTC. Its protein is CASSLSDRVIYNEQFF.

The V gene is TRBV7-3, the J gene TRBJ2-1; D not certain. Germline values: CDR1 SGHTA, CDR2 FQGTGA. There are 8 residues in the CDR3. Trimming removed 11 bases at V and 8 bases at J, with 4 bases between. CDR3: CAEDEQFF. The CDR3 DNA is TGTGCCGAAGATGAGCAGTTCTTC. Combining the CDR3 with reference TRBV7-3 and TRBJ2-1 gives the whole variable domain GAGVSQTPSNKVTEKGKYVELRCDPISGHTALYWYRQSLGQGPEFLIYFQGTGAADDSGLPNDRFFAVRPEGSVSTLKIQRTERGDSAVYLCAEDEQFFGPGTRLTVL.

J is TRBJ1-2 and V is TRBV7-9, with D tentatively TRBD1 (5 bases). Germline V lookup: CDR1 SEHNR, CDR2 FQNEAQ (reference sequence). V was pared by 3 bases and J by 9 bases, with 20 bases between. The CDR3 totals 15 residues. The CDR3 DNA reads TGTGCCAGCAGCTTCCCAGGGTCGGACGGGGCCAGCTACACCTTC. Its protein product is CASSFPGSDGASYTF.

J is TRBJ2-7 and V is TRBV27, with D maybe TRBD2 (5 bases). Germline V gives CDR1 MNHEY, CDR2 SMNVEV (reference sequence). The CDR3 is made up of 15 amino acids. Trimming removed 2 bases at V and 1 base at J, with 12 bases between. For the CDR3, the DNA is TGTGCCAGCAGTTTAACGGGGTTTGGGTCCTACGAGCAGTACTTC. Translation: CASSLTGFGSYEQYF.

The J gene is TRBJ2-7, the V gene TRBV28, with 7 bases aligning to TRBD2. The CDR3 consists of 14 residues. Germline values: CDR1 MDHEN, CDR2 SYDVKM. V was pared by 1 base and J by 4 bases, with 4 bases of the junction left unmatched. The CDR3 reads CASSLFISGYEQYV. DNA of the CDR3: TGTGCCAGCAGTTTATTCATTAGCGGGTACGAGCAGTACGTC.

This clonotype was picked up a small number of times. The chain links TRBV4-1 to TRBJ2-5; 10 bases agree with TRBD2. V shed 3 bases and J 2 bases; nucleotides not matched to a gene: 3. This CDR3 contains 15 residues. CDR1 is MGHRA and CDR2 is YSYEKL in the germline V gene. CDR3 DNA sequence: TGCGCCAGCAGCCACTTAGCGGGGGGTCAAGAGACCCAGTACTTC. Translating gives CASSHLAGGQETQYF.

The rearrangement links TRBV6-6 to TRBJ2-4; TRBD1 matches 9 bases. From germline, CDR1 is MNHNY and CDR2 SVGAGI (reference sequence). V was clipped by 7 bases and J by 8 bases; unmatched bases: 12. CDR3 size: 15 residues. CDR3 loop: CASTQNRGLSDIQYF. The CDR3 nucleotides read TGTGCCAGCACCCAGAACAGGGGGCTATCGGACATTCAGTACTTC.

This chain uses TRBV4-1 with TRBJ2-6; no clear D gene. The length of the CDR3 is 14 residues. Between the trimmed V and J ends, which lost 8 bases and 2 bases, there was a span of 10 bases. Germline V lookup: CDR1 MGHRA, CDR2 YSYEKL. This CDR3 is CASAQGTGANVLTF. The CDR3 DNA reads TGCGCCAGCGCCCAAGGGACTGGGGCCAACGTCCTGACTTTC.

This clonotype was seen many times. The CDR3 coding sequence is TGTGCCAGCAGCATAAATATTGTGGACAGGGGGACCTATGGCTACACCTTC. This sequence encodes CASSINIVDRGTYGYTF. V usage is TRBV7-9 and J usage is TRBJ1-2, with TRBD1 matching over 10 bases. Germline CDR1 reads SEHNR; CDR2 reads FQNEAQ (reference sequence). CDR3 length: 17 amino acids. J gave up 4 bases and V 5 bases, and 13 bases lay outside the gene matches.

The V and J genes are TRBV7-6 and TRBJ2-3; the D gene is possibly TRBD1 (6 bases). Germline values: CDR1 SGHVS, CDR2 FNYEAQ. The germline V and J ends were trimmed by 5 bases and 4 bases, with 13 bases remaining between them. The CDR3 runs 14 residues. For the CDR3, the DNA is TGTGCCAGCAGCCTGAACAGGGAACCAGATACGCAGTATTTT. Translating gives CASSLNREPDTQYF.

Only a few counts were recorded for this clonotype. The rearrangement joins TRBV6-2 or TRBV6-3 to TRBJ2-1; the D is unclear. The CDR3 contains 13 residues. Germline CDR1 reads MNHEY; CDR2 reads SVGEGT. V dropped 8 bases and J dropped 0 bases, with 8 bases sitting between them. DNA of the CDR3: TGTGCCAGCGACGATTACTCCTACAATGAGCAGTTCTTC. This codes for CASDDYSYNEQFF.

V usage is TRBV20-1 and J usage is TRBJ1-1, with a possible D match to TRBD1 (6 bases). The CDR3 covers 15 residues. From germline, CDR1 is DFQATT and CDR2 SNEGSKA (reference sequence). V was cut by 0 bases and J by 8 bases, with 19 bases left in between. CDR3 nucleotide sequence: TGCAGTGCTAGAGATGCCGGGGGCAACTCTGGCGAAGCTTTCTTT. This codes for CSARDAGGNSGEAFF.

This clonotype was seen a few times. The chain combines TRBV12-3 or TRBV12-4 with TRBJ1-5; D unresolved. The V end lost 2 bases, the J end lost 6 bases, and 11 bases lay between the germline ends. This CDR3 has 14 residues. CDR3 amino acids: CASSLYGGSQPQHF. CDR3 sequence (DNA): TGTGCCAGCAGTTTATATGGAGGGTCTCAGCCCCAGCATTTT.

This clonotype appeared a few times. The rearrangement joins TRBV7-9 to TRBJ2-3, with D unresolved. Deletions cut 4 bases from V and 2 bases from J, with 19 bases between. The CDR3 is 17 amino acids. The germline gives CDR1 SEHNR, CDR2 FQNEAQ (reference sequence). The CDR3 loop reads CASSSTSGVGFTDTQYF. Written as DNA, the CDR3 is TGTGCCAGCAGCTCGACCTCGGGCGTCGGATTCACAGATACGCAGTATTTT.

This chain uses TRBV7-9 with TRBJ2-3; tentative D call: TRBD2 (7 bases). Trimming stripped 3 bases from V and 4 bases from J, with 14 bases between. This CDR3 is built from 15 residues. Germline CDR1 SEHNR, CDR2 FQNEAQ (reference sequence). CDR3 protein: CASSFGGGAADTQYF. For the CDR3, the DNA is TGTGCCAGCAGCTTCGGAGGGGGGGCGGCAGATACGCAGTATTTT.

The rearrangement joins TRBV27 to TRBJ2-3; D unresolved. Germline-derived CDR1 and CDR2 are MNHEY and SMNVEV (reference sequence). V lost 2 bases to trimming and J lost 0 bases, with 18 bases between them. CDR3 size: 18 residues. CDR3 sequence (DNA): TGTGCCAGCAGTTTAGCGCGGACGCCACTTTCTAGCACAGATACGCAGTATTTT. It yields the protein CASSLARTPLSSTDTQYF.

The rearrangement uses TRBV7-8 and TRBJ1-3; TRBD1 is a possible D gene (5 bases). The germline V and J ends were trimmed by 2 bases and 2 bases, with 16 bases remaining between them. CDR1 is SGHVS and CDR2 is FQNEAQ in the germline V gene. The CDR3 runs to 17 residues. The CDR3 bases are TGTGCCAGCAGCTTATCGGCAGGGAGGAACCCTGGAAACACCATATATTTT. This codes for CASSLSAGRNPGNTIYF.

This clonotype occurred a few times. The chain has TRBV9 and TRBJ2-5; 10 bases line up with TRBD2. V shed 4 bases, J shed 2 bases, and the junction held 8 bases outside the gene matches. Germline assignment: CDR1 SGDLS and CDR2 YYNGEE. The CDR3 runs to 16 residues. The DNA of the CDR3 is TGTGCCAGCAGCCCCCGCCTAGCGGGGGAACAAGAGACCCAGTACTTC. This gives the protein CASSPRLAGEQETQYF. Drawing the rest from reference TRBV9 and TRBJ2-5, the complete variable domain is DSGVTQTPKHLITATGQRVTLRCSPRSGDLSVYWYQQSLDQGLQFLIQYYNGEERAKGNILERFSAQQFPDLHSELNLSSLELGDSALYFCASSPRLAGEQETQYFGPGTRLLVL.

The chain employs TRBV19 and TRBJ1-1, with D possibly matching TRBD1 (6 bases). CDR3 size: 14 residues. CDR1 and CDR2 (germline): LNHDA, SQIVND (reference sequence). Trimming removed 10 bases at V and 4 bases at J, with 19 bases between. As DNA, the CDR3 is TGTGCCACCAAGGGGGGGACCGGTGGCACTGAAGCTTTCTTT. Amino acid sequence: CATKGGTGGTEAFF.

This clonotype was recorded a few times. The gene calls are TRBV19 and TRBJ2-1, with D possibly being TRBD2 (6 bases). CDR3 length: 16 amino acids. Germline V gives CDR1 LNHDA, CDR2 SQIVND (reference sequence). The germline V and J ends were trimmed by 2 bases and 0 bases, with 11 bases remaining between them. This CDR3 is CASSITSWSSYNEQFF. In nucleotides, the CDR3 is TGTGCCAGTAGTATAACTAGCTGGAGCTCCTACAATGAGCAGTTCTTC. Combining the CDR3 with reference TRBV19 and TRBJ2-1 gives the whole variable domain DGGITQSPKYLFRKEGQNVTLSCEQNLNHDAMYWYRQDPGQGLRLIYYSQIVNDFQKGDIAEGYSVSREKKESFPLTVTSAQKNPTAFYLCASSITSWSSYNEQFFGPGTRLTVL.

About this clonotype itself: A much larger clonotype is one base distant, so this may be a read error. This chain connects TRBV7-6 to TRBJ2-2; D uncertain. CDR3 length: 11 residues. In germline, CDR1 is SGHVS, CDR2 FNYEAQ. CDR3 DNA: TGTGTCAGCAAGGACACCGGGGAGCTGTTTTTT. Protein sequence: CVSKDTGELFF.

This clonotype was seen ten or more times. V gene TRBV7-8 combines with J gene TRBJ2-3; D might be TRBD1 or TRBD2, each matching 6 bases. CDR3 length equals 16 residues. In germline, CDR1 is SGHVS, CDR2 FQNEAQ. V lost 1 base and J lost 5, with 16 bases in between. CDR3 protein: CASSLVARRGQDTQYF. In nucleotides, the CDR3 is TGTGCCAGCAGCTTAGTTGCGCGGCGGGGACAAGATACGCAGTATTTT.

This clonotype turned up a few times. J is TRBJ1-2 and V is TRBV28; 8 positions agree with TRBD1. There are 17 residues in the CDR3. V was clipped by 6 bases and J by 5 bases; unmatched bases: 17. Looked up from germline, CDR1 is MDHEN and CDR2 is SYDVKM. The CDR3 region has the DNA TGTGCCAGCAGCGAACAGGGGGTGGCCAATACGGGATATGGCTACACCTTC. As protein: CASSEQGVANTGYGYTF.

This clonotype was seen a few times. V gene TRBV2 combines with J gene TRBJ2-2, with D hard to call. Germline V gives CDR1 SNHLY, CDR2 FYNNEI. The CDR3 extends over 14 amino acids. Trimming cost V 6 bases and J 1 base, with 9 bases left between them. The DNA for the CDR3 is TGTGCCAGCAGGGAGAGACAGAACACCGGGGAGCTGTTTTTT. Residues: CASRERQNTGELFF.

This clonotype was counted a few times. The chain has TRBV10-3 and TRBJ2-1; weak D call: TRBD1 (5 bases). Trimming removed 6 bases from V and 5 bases from J, with 8 bases in between. CDR3 length equals 12 residues. CDR1 is ENHRY, CDR2 SYGVKD, per germline. CDR3 region: CAISATDNEQFF. The CDR3 coding sequence is TGTGCCATCAGCGCGACAGACAATGAGCAGTTCTTC.